The 20 T cell receptor beta chains given below trace back to one sample, sequenced in a study of cytomegalovirus exposure and HLA in healthy donors. 60 Vbeta and 13 Jbeta primers were used in PCR. Measured with immunoSEQ multiplex PCR; TCRdb has only the in-frame clones, and not every one. Seen here are about 98,000 clones, under 75% observed once, and the top ten hold 2% to 3%. The sequenced sample was PBMCs. Every receptor here comes from a man aged 45-60 years in good health and CMV-seronegative.

V gene TRBV19 combines with J gene TRBJ1-5, with D unclear. This CDR3 spans 15 amino acids. CDR1 and CDR2 from the germline V gene are LNHDA and SQIVND (reference sequence). Trimming stripped 0 bases from V and 0 bases from J, with 6 bases between. The CDR3 DNA reads as TGTGCCAGTAGTATAGATCGGGGTAGCAATCAGCCCCAGCATTTT. Translation gives CASSIDRGSNQPQHF.

V gene TRBV5-1 combines with J gene TRBJ2-5, with TRBD1 matching 8 bases. The CDR3 is made up of 15 amino acids. Germline loops: CDR1 SGHRS, CDR2 YFSETQ. V was clipped by 5 bases and J by 2 bases; unmatched bases: 8. The CDR3 DNA is TGCGCCAGCAGTGTGGGGACAGGCCCACAAGAGACCCAGTACTTC. Translating it yields CASSVGTGPQETQYF.

This clone was observed once. The gene calls are TRBV11-2 and TRBJ2-1; TRBD2 is a possible D gene (6 bases). This CDR3 is 15 amino acids long. Trimming took 11 bases from V and 0 from J, leaving 17 bases between them. From germline, CDR1 is SGHAT and CDR2 FQNNGV. In DNA, the CDR3 is TGTGCCGCGTCGATGGGGAGGAGCTCCTACAATGAGCAGTTCTTC. It translates to CAASMGRSSYNEQFF.

V is TRBV30 and J is TRBJ2-4, with D possibly matching TRBD2 (6 bases). Germline-derived CDR1 and CDR2 are GTSNPN and SVGIG (reference sequence). V was trimmed by 2 bases and J by 2 bases, leaving 13 bases between them. The CDR3 runs to 15 residues. This CDR3 is CAWSSFGGSKNIQYF. In DNA, the CDR3 is TGTGCCTGGAGTTCTTTCGGGGGATCCAAAAACATTCAGTACTTC.

This chain links TRBV7-9 with TRBJ2-3; 13 bases are a match to TRBD2. The V gene's germline CDR1 is SEHNR and CDR2 FQNEAQ (reference sequence). CDR3 length: 17 amino acids. V was clipped by 5 bases and J by 2 bases; unmatched bases: 7. This chain's CDR3 is CASSRRTSGGFTDTQYF. Written as DNA, the CDR3 is TGTGCCAGCAGCCGAAGGACTAGCGGGGGATTCACAGATACGCAGTATTTT.

This chain uses TRBV11-2 with TRBJ2-1; possibly TRBD2 for D (6 bases). The V and J ends lost 3 bases and 9 bases respectively, with 18 bases between them. The CDR3 length is 15 residues. Per the germline V gene, CDR1 is SGHAT and CDR2 is FQNNGV. As DNA, the CDR3 is TGTGCCAGCAGCTTTCTCGGGGAGGCCCGGGGTGAGCAGTTCTTC. Residues: CASSFLGEARGEQFF.

This chain connects TRBV5-1 to TRBJ2-7; 14 nucleotides line up with TRBD2. CDR3 length: 18 amino acids. Trimming cost V 3 bases and J 4 bases; bases outside gene matches: 12. Germline lookup yields CDR1 SGHRS and CDR2 YFSETQ. The CDR3 nucleotides are TGCGCCAGCAGCTCCACAGACTCCGGGACTAGCGGGAGATACGAGCAGTACTTC. Translated, it gives CASSSTDSGTSGRYEQYF.

The CDR3 DNA reads TGTGCCAGCAGCTTAAGCCGCCGGGGGACGCAGTATTTT. This gives the protein CASSLSRRGTQYF. The V and J genes are TRBV7-2 and TRBJ2-3, with TRBD2 as a possible D gene (6 bases). Trimming pared 2 bases from V and 9 bases from J, leaving 12 bases between. CDR1 SGHTA and CDR2 FQGNSA come from the germline V gene. The CDR3 totals 13 residues.

The gene calls are TRBV19 and TRBJ2-2, with 7 bases aligning to TRBD2. The V segment lost 4 bases and the J segment 4 bases; nucleotides outside the gene matches: 6. This CDR3 is built from 15 residues. Germline V gene sequence: CDR1 LNHDA, CDR2 SQIVND (reference sequence). The CDR3 sequence is CASSRRDYPTGELFF. The CDR3 DNA follows: TGTGCCAGTAGTAGGCGGGACTACCCCACCGGGGAGCTGTTTTTT.

The rearrangement joins TRBV27 to TRBJ2-3, with 7 bases fitting TRBD2. This CDR3 region has 15 residues. The germline gives CDR1 MNHEY, CDR2 SMNVEV (reference sequence). Unmatched junction bases numbered 13, after V lost 2 bases and J lost 11 bases. The CDR3, as DNA: TGTGCCAGCAGTTTACCGGGAGGACCTCCCCGGGAGCAGTATTTT. This codes for CASSLPGGPPREQYF.

The chain is built from TRBV28 and TRBJ2-7, with D possibly being TRBD1 (5 bases). V was cut by 5 bases and J by 0 bases, with 20 bases left in between. The CDR3 contains 17 residues. Germline V gives CDR1 MDHEN, CDR2 SYDVKM. The CDR3 nucleotides read TGTGCCAGCAGTCCCCTGATCAGGGTGATAGACTCCTACGAGCAGTACTTC. Translation: CASSPLIRVIDSYEQYF. The variable domain in full, with the rest retrieved from reference TRBV28 and TRBJ2-7, is DVKVTQSSRYLVKRTGEKVFLECVQDMDHENMFWYRQDPGLGLRLIYFSYDVKMKEKGDIPEGYSVSREKKERFSLILESASTNQTSMYLCASSPLIRVIDSYEQYFGPGTRLTVT.

This rearrangement joins TRBV29-1 to TRBJ2-5, with 7 bases identical to TRBD2. From germline, CDR1 is SQVTM and CDR2 ANQGSEA. The CDR3 has 13 amino acids. Unmatched junction bases numbered 8, after V lost 7 bases and J lost 3 bases. CDR3 coding DNA: TGCAGCGCCGGGTCCCTAGCGGAAGAGACCCAGTACTTC. It codes for CSAGSLAEETQYF.

This sequence joins TRBV5-4 and TRBJ1-3; tentatively, D is TRBD1 (6 bases). This CDR3 has 14 residues. V gave up 2 bases and J gave up 4 bases, with 10 bases separating them. Germline assignment: CDR1 SGHNT and CDR2 YYREEE (reference sequence). The CDR3 loop reads CASSLTGSGNTIYF. The CDR3 DNA reads TGTGCCAGCAGCTTAACAGGGTCGGGAAACACCATATATTTT.

This clone was recorded once. The rearrangement joins TRBV15 to TRBJ2-1; 9 nucleotides agree with TRBD2. Germline CDR1 LNHNV, CDR2 YYDKDF (reference sequence). The CDR3 covers 15 residues. V shed 1 base and J 6 bases; nucleotides not matched to a gene: 4. CDR3: CATSRGGGAFNEQFF. In nucleotides, the CDR3 is TGTGCCACCAGCAGAGGCGGGGGGGCCTTCAATGAGCAGTTCTTC.

The CDR3 region is CAWSLTGTGYTF. DNA for the CDR3: TGTGCCTGGAGTCTGACAGGGACTGGCTACACCTTC. The chain carries TRBV30 and TRBJ1-2; 7 bases are a match to TRBD1. The germline V gene encodes CDR1 GTSNPN and CDR2 SVGIG (reference sequence). The J segment lost 7 bases and the V segment lost 2 bases, leaving 4 bases of the junction unmatched. The CDR3 totals 12 residues. The full variable domain, rest sourced from reference TRBV30 and TRBJ1-2, is SQTIHQWPATLVQPVGSPLSLECTVEGTSNPNLYWYRQAAGRGLQLLFYSVGIGQISSEVPQNLSASRPQDRQFILSSKKLLLSDSGFYLCAWSLTGTGYTFGSGTRLTVV.

This clone has more than one count but fewer than ten. This rearrangement joins TRBV6-1 to TRBJ2-5, with 13 bases lining up with TRBD2. The CDR3 extends over 15 amino acids. Germline-derived CDR1 and CDR2 are MNHNS and SASEGT. V gave up 2 bases and J gave up 4 bases; unmatched junction bases: 1. The CDR3: CASSETSGGAETQYF. The CDR3 bases are TGTGCCAGCAGTGAAACTAGCGGGGGGGCAGAGACCCAGTACTTC.

V usage is TRBV7-9 and J usage is TRBJ2-3; 8 bases match TRBD1. Looked up from germline, CDR1 is SEHNR and CDR2 is FQNEAQ (reference sequence). Trimming at V came to 11 bases and at J to 0 bases, leaving 4 bases not matched to a gene. The CDR3 runs 13 residues. CDR3 protein: CAQDRVSTDTQYF. The CDR3 region has the DNA TGTGCCCAGGACAGGGTCAGCACAGATACGCAGTATTTT.

The J gene is TRBJ2-2, the V gene TRBV29-1; TRBD2 aligns across 13 bases. The J segment lost 4 bases and the V segment lost 5 bases, leaving 10 bases of the junction unmatched. CDR1 SQVTM and CDR2 ANQGSEA come from the germline V gene. The CDR3 runs 17 residues. This CDR3 reads CSVSGTSGAAFTGELFF. CDR3 nucleotide sequence: TGCAGCGTTTCCGGGACTAGCGGGGCCGCCTTCACCGGGGAGCTGTTTTTT.

The gene calls are TRBV11-1 and TRBJ2-2; D ambiguous. V lost 5 bases to trimming and J lost 0 bases, with 10 bases between them. CDR1 is SGHAT and CDR2 is FQDESV in the germline V gene (reference sequence). This CDR3 comprises 15 residues. As DNA, the CDR3 is TGTGCCAGCAGCCCGCTGCTATCGAACACCGGGGAGCTGTTTTTT. It encodes CASSPLLSNTGELFF.

The rearrangement uses TRBV4-2 and TRBJ2-7; 10 bases map to TRBD1. With 2 bases clipped from V and 4 bases from J, the junction kept 8 bases outside the gene matches. CDR3 length equals 16 residues. Per germline, CDR1 LGHNA and CDR2 YNFKEQ. CDR3 sequence: CASSQRDRGHSYEQYF. CDR3 bases: TGTGCCAGCAGCCAACGAGACAGGGGGCATTCATACGAGCAGTACTTC.